This entry describes one T cell receptor beta chain. The data are from a study of CD8 T cells in Susac syndrome. Random hexamers were used to reverse transcribe the RNA input (about 0.45 to 1 ug). Amplification of TCR beta CDR3 was carried out by immunoSEQ multiplex PCR, which covered 54 Vbeta and 13 Jbeta segments. TCRdb fed the immunoSEQ multiplex PCR reads into MiXCR, producing one record per CDR3 protein. The table records 100,000 to 150,000 distinct CDR3 sequences, nearly 95% of them present only once. The germline V gene encodes CDR1 MNHEY and CDR2 SVGAGI. This CDR3 contains 12 residues. V lost 7 bases and J lost 5, with 10 bases in between.

The sequence came from a human donor in good health. Sequencing was carried out using CD4+ T cells from PBMCs. The chain combines TRBV6-5 with TRBJ2-3, with a weak D call TRBD1 (6 bases). The CDR3 sequence: CASKSGEDTQYF. CDR3 sequence (DNA): TGTGCCAGCAAGTCAGGGGAAGATACGCAGTATTTT.